The TCR beta chain described here comes from a study of beta chain features in type 1 diabetes. Study as a whole: The patient and healthy donor groups were comparable for age, gender and cell yields.

Each of the CD4+ naive, central memory, regulatory and stem cell-like memory populations was sorted via CD45RO/CCR7/CD25/CD127/CD95/CD27. cDNA synthesis used the whole RNA isolate, giving expressed TCRB sequences. Samples of naive, central memory and regulatory T cells yielded a mean of about 3.57 million reads. Profiling relied on immunoSEQ multiplex PCR, and the TCRdb table lists in-frame clones only, not all of them. This sample carries around 690,000 clones, around 12% of them seen once, and the ten largest clones take around 0.12%. Comment on this clone: Its antigen is still unknown.

Study-level findings and limits: Because the template was cDNA, high-expressing cells might be over-represented. Type 1 diabetes patients had TCRB CDR3s that were shorter (moderately but significantly so) in all four CD4+ subsets.

Germline CDR1 KGHSH, CDR2 LQKENI. This CDR3 region has 17 residues. The germline V and J ends were trimmed by 2 bases and 2 bases, with 13 bases remaining between them. The TCR was taken from a man aged 30-40 years with type 1 diabetes. The V call is TRBV18, the J call TRBJ2-6; D perhaps matches TRBD1 (7 bases). Sequenced sample: naive CD4+ T cells from blood. CDR3 sequence reads: CASSPMTRGAGANVLTF. The CDR3 DNA follows: TGTGCCAGCTCACCAATGACCAGGGGGGCTGGGGCCAACGTCCTGACTTTC.